Below are 11 T cell receptor beta chains sequenced from a single sample in a study of chemoradiotherapy in HPV16-positive cancers (dated by TCRdb to the early 2020s). The library was prepared using the immunoSEQ multiplex PCR assay. TCRdb limited this immuneACCESS table to in-frame rearrangements with V and J called. A share of clones is missing; checked studies link under half to unresolved V genes, and the rest is unexplained. The sample table lists about 15,000 clones, 60% to 85% of them with a count of one. 1.3% of the sample is in the top ten clones. This sample was obtained from a patient who underwent chemoradiotherapy. These TCRs come from a human donor with HPV-associated anogenital cancer.

This clone was counted a single time. The chain links TRBV11-3 to TRBJ2-1, with 9 bases that match TRBD2. Germline CDR1 reads SGHNT; CDR2 reads YENEEA. The V segment lost 2 bases and the J segment 5 bases; nucleotides outside the gene matches: 4. CDR3 size: 15 residues. The CDR3 coding sequence is TGTGCCAGCAGCTTAATAGCGGGGGTAGACAATGAGCAGTTCTTC. Translated: CASSLIAGVDNEQFF.

The chain couples TRBV4-3 to TRBJ2-3; 12 bases are a match to TRBD2. Germline CDR1 LGHNA, CDR2 YSLEER. The trim removed 0 bases at V and 3 bases at J, leaving 1 base unmatched. The CDR3 covers 16 residues. CDR3 DNA: TGCGCCAGCAGCCAAGAACTAGCGGGGGGTACAGATACGCAGTATTTT. Translated: CASSQELAGGTDTQYF.

The V gene is TRBV7-2, the J gene TRBJ2-7; TRBD1 aligns across 7 bases. The CDR3 has 12 residues. Germline assignment: CDR1 SGHTA and CDR2 FQGNSA. V dropped 6 bases and J dropped 4; count of bases not matched to a gene: 3. In DNA form, the CDR3 reads TGTGCCAGCAGTCCAGGGGGTTACGAGCAGTACTTC. This translates into CASSPGGYEQYF.

The J gene is TRBJ2-3, the V gene TRBV7-2, with 14 bases identical to TRBD2. V lost 4 bases to trimming and J lost 5 bases; unmatched junction nucleotides: 8. The CDR3 is made up of 17 amino acids. Germline V lookup: CDR1 SGHTA, CDR2 FQGNSA. The CDR3 region is CASSSAGTSGGRDTQYF. The CDR3 DNA reads as TGTGCCAGCAGCTCTGCCGGGACTAGCGGGGGCAGAGATACGCAGTATTTT.

The chain combines TRBV6-1 with TRBJ2-7; 9 nucleotides agree with TRBD2. The CDR3 sequence is 14 residues long. Trimming cost V 6 bases and J 3 bases; bases outside gene matches: 6. Germline V CDR1 and CDR2: MNHNS, SASEGT. The CDR3 nucleotides read TGTGCCAGCAGCCGCGGGGGGGGTTACTACGAGCAGTACTTC. It is translated as CASSRGGGYYEQYF.

The chain has TRBV5-6 and TRBJ1-2, with a weak D call TRBD1 (5 bases). Trimming cost V 1 base and J 1 base, with 8 bases left between them. Germline V gives CDR1 SGHDT, CDR2 YYEEEE. The CDR3 has 14 amino acids. CDR3 DNA: TGTGCCAGCAGCTTGATTCAGGGTAACTATGGCTACACCTTC. Residues: CASSLIQGNYGYTF.

This chain joins TRBV4-2 and TRBJ2-2, with 7 bases aligning to TRBD2. The junction had 6 bases not matched to a gene; V was cut back by 5 bases and J by 0 bases. The CDR3 extends over 16 amino acids. The germline CDR1 and CDR2 sequences are LGHNA and YNFKEQ. The CDR3 is CASSSRTSSNTGELFF. The CDR3 DNA follows: TGTGCCAGCAGCTCCCGGACTAGTTCGAACACCGGGGAGCTGTTTTTT.

This clone has just a few counts. The DNA of the CDR3 is TGTGCCAGCAGCCAAGATAGGACTTTGGTCAAAAACATTCAGTACTTC. Its protein product is CASSQDRTLVKNIQYF. The V and J genes are TRBV14 and TRBJ2-4, with D possibly TRBD2 on 5 matching bases. V was cut by 0 bases and J by 3 bases, with 12 bases left in between. Germline loops: CDR1 SGHDN, CDR2 FVKESK. The CDR3 sequence is 16 residues long.

This clone appeared once. The V gene is TRBV28, the J gene TRBJ2-7; 9 bases are shared with TRBD1. V shed 4 bases, J shed 8 bases, and the junction held 9 bases outside the gene matches. The germline V gene has CDR1 MDHEN and CDR2 SYDVKM. The CDR3 spans 14 residues. In nucleotides, the CDR3 is TGTGCCAGCAGTTCGTCCCGACAGGGGGGAAAGCAGTACTTC. Translating it yields CASSSSRQGGKQYF.

The chain combines TRBV6-1 with TRBJ1-5; 7 positions agree with TRBD1. The CDR3 has 14 amino acids. Germline V gene lookup returns CDR1 MNHNS and CDR2 SASEGT. With V trimmed by 9 bases and J by 6 bases, 11 bases remained unmatched. CDR3: CASVDRTLTQPQHF. The DNA for the CDR3 is TGTGCCAGTGTGGACAGGACTCTTACTCAGCCCCAGCATTTT.

CDR3 region: CASRAGTGSYNEQFF. As DNA, the CDR3 is TGTGCCAGCAGGGCCGGGACAGGGTCCTACAATGAGCAGTTCTTC. The chain is built from TRBV5-8 and TRBJ2-1; 9 bases align to TRBD1. The CDR3 is 15 residues long. The ends lost 5 bases at V and 1 base at J; junction bases unmatched: 4. CDR1 is SGHTS and CDR2 is YDEGEE in the germline V gene.